The 21 T cell receptor beta chains below come from one sample, sequenced in a study of Tregs in tolerant kidney transplant recipients. Libraries were prepared by immunoSEQ multiplex PCR; TCRdb keeps only in-frame clonotypes and omits some of them. This table holds about 16,000 clones. Recipients received nonmyeloablative bone marrow transplants from related graft donors, with transient mixed chimerism. The sample was CD4+ T cells from blood (PBMCs), taken 12 months after the transplant. These receptor sequences come from a human patient who received a combined kidney and bone marrow transplant. Some T cells here may be from the graft donor.

On this clone itself: Read sequence stops 3 residues before the CDR3 end, and the germline J gene provides the missing end. This chain uses TRBV30 with TRBJ2-7, with 9 bases that match TRBD2. With 1 base clipped from V and 3 bases from J, the junction kept 7 bases outside the gene matches. Germline CDR1 and CDR2: GTSNPN and SVGIG (reference sequence). This CDR3 has 15 residues. Partial CDR3 DNA: TGTGCCTGGAGTGGTATAGCGGGAGTCTACTACGAG. It encodes CAWSGIAGVYYE. The CDR3, in full, reads CAWSGIAGVYYEQYF.

The CDR3 region is CASSLTSGISQETQYF. Partial CDR3 DNA: TGCGCCAGCAGTCTGACCAGCGGGATATCACAAGAGACC. The chain combines TRBV23-1 with TRBJ2-5; 7 bases match TRBD2. The observed sequence ends 3 residues before the CDR3 terminus, with the missing tail filled in from the germline J gene. TRBV23-1 belongs to the ORF category, with a function that is uncertain. V shed 4 bases and J 2 bases; nucleotides not matched to a gene: 10. This CDR3 has 16 amino acids.

To note about this clone: The read is 3 residues too short to cover the CDR3 end, so that end is filled in from the germline J gene. The chain uses TRBV7-9 and TRBJ2-2; TRBD1 might be the D (6 bases). This CDR3 is built from 15 residues. Germline loops: CDR1 SEHNR, CDR2 FQNEAQ (reference sequence). Trimming removed 4 bases at V and 2 bases at J, with 11 bases between. This CDR3 is CASSSRDTNTGELFF. The part of the CDR3 DNA that was read is TGTGCCAGCAGCTCCCGGGACACTAACACCGGGGAG. Based on the CDR3 plus reference TRBV7-9 and TRBJ2-2, the full variable domain is DTGVSQNPRHKITKRGQNVTFRCDPISEHNRLYWYRQTLGQGPEFLTYFQNEAQLEKSRLLSDRFSAERPKGSFSTLEIQRTEQGDSAMYLCASSSRDTNTGELFFGEGSRLTVL.

Here the CDR3 reads CSARTRSTTDTQYF. Incomplete CDR3 DNA: TGCAGTGCACGGACTAGGTCGACTACAGATACG. The chain links TRBV20-1 to TRBJ2-3, with 7 positions matching TRBD2. The read ends 3 residues before the CDR3 terminus; that terminus is restored from the germline J gene. V was pared by 6 bases and J by 3 bases, with 9 bases of the junction left unmatched. The CDR3 extends over 14 amino acids. The V gene's germline CDR1 is DFQATT and CDR2 SNEGSKA (reference sequence).

Remarks on this clone: Read sequence stops 3 residues before the CDR3 end, and the germline J gene provides the missing end. The V gene is TRBV28, the J gene TRBJ1-4, with a weak D call TRBD1 (5 bases). The CDR3 is 16 amino acids. V was clipped by 3 bases and J by 4 bases, with 15 bases between them. Germline-derived CDR1 and CDR2 are MDHEN and SYDVKM. CDR3 amino acids: CASSFLVPGGNEKLFF. The CDR3 bases that were read are TGTGCCAGCAGTTTCCTCGTCCCGGGGGGTAATGAAAAA.

Regarding this clone: Read coverage stops 3 residues before the CDR3 terminus; the germline J gene supplies the remainder. This chain joins TRBV12-3 or TRBV12-4 and TRBJ2-5; 10 bases match TRBD1. Trimming took 6 bases from V and 4 from J; bases not matched to a gene: 5. The CDR3 loop spans 14 amino acids. CDR3 DNA (partial): TGTGCCAGCAGCCCCGGACAGGGGGGAGAGACC. This sequence encodes CASSPGQGGET. The whole CDR3 reads CASSPGQGGETQYF.

In regard to this clone: The read comes to an end 3 residues before the CDR3 does, leaving the germline J gene to fill in the end. The chain links TRBV20-1 to TRBJ2-2, with a tentative D call TRBD2 (5 bases). Looked up from germline, CDR1 is DFQATT and CDR2 is SNEGSKA (reference sequence). The CDR3 consists of 15 residues. V lost 6 bases and J 4 bases, leaving 18 bases between the germline ends. The CDR3 sequence is CSAFPGGYTTGELFF. The DNA read from the CDR3 is TGCAGTGCGTTCCCTGGCGGGTATACCACCGGGGAG.

As concerns this clone: The DNA ends 3 residues before the CDR3 does, and the rest of the CDR3 is filled in from the germline J gene. V gene TRBV2 combines with J gene TRBJ2-7; the D gene is possibly TRBD1 (8 bases). The CDR3 consists of 15 residues. In germline, CDR1 is SNHLY, CDR2 FYNNEI. V was trimmed by 4 bases and J by 2 bases, leaving 15 bases between them. CDR3 DNA, as far as it was read: TGTGCCAGCAGTGGTTTACAGGGGGGGGCCTACGAG. Its protein product is CASSGLQGGAYE. The whole CDR3 sequence reads CASSGLQGGAYEQYF.

As concerns this clone: The CDR3 end lies 3 residues beyond the end of the read and is filled in from the germline J gene. The chain is built from TRBV5-6 and TRBJ1-5; a possible D gene is TRBD1 (6 bases). There are 15 residues in the CDR3. The V and J ends lost 4 bases and 7 bases respectively, with 18 bases between them. CDR1 SGHDT and CDR2 YYEEEE come from the germline V gene. Partial CDR3 DNA: TGTGCCAGCAGCCCGGGGGGGGGCTATGAGCAGCCC. Amino acids: CASSPGGGYEQP. The whole CDR3 protein reads CASSPGGGYEQPQHF.

Of note for this clone: The read terminates 3 residues ahead of where the CDR3 ends, so the germline J gene completes it. This chain joins TRBV20-1 and TRBJ1-5; 7 positions agree with TRBD1. The CDR3 is 18 amino acids. The ends lost 0 bases at V and 2 bases at J; junction bases unmatched: 13. Germline V gives CDR1 DFQATT, CDR2 SNEGSKA (reference sequence). Incomplete CDR3 DNA: TGCAGTGCTAGAGAGTGGGGGGCAGGGGGGAAGGGCAATCAGCCC. Residues: CSAREWGAGGKGNQP. From start to end, the CDR3 is CSAREWGAGGKGNQPQHF.

As for this clone: The CDR3 is cut off 3 residues early in the read; its end comes from the germline J gene. The chain employs TRBV29-1 and TRBJ1-4; D is unresolved. The V gene lost 5 bases and the J gene lost 8 bases, with 12 bases spanning the gap. The CDR3 consists of 12 residues. From germline, CDR1 is SQVTM and CDR2 ANQGSEA. Incomplete CDR3 DNA: TGCAGCGTTATGTCTGAGGGCGAAAAA. Residues: CSVMSEGEK. The full CDR3 protein is CSVMSEGEKLFF.

About this clone: The CDR3 goes on 3 residues after the read ends, and that part is filled in from the germline J gene. The chain has TRBV9 and TRBJ2-1; possible D gene TRBD1, 6 bases. The length of the CDR3 is 15 residues. Per germline, CDR1 SGDLS and CDR2 YYNGEE. Between the trimmed V and J ends, which lost 2 bases and 9 bases, there was a span of 18 bases. The sequenced part of the CDR3 DNA is TGTGCCAGCAGCGTCGACACCCGGCGAGGGGGTGAG. Translating gives CASSVDTRRGGE. The entire CDR3 sequence reads CASSVDTRRGGEQFF.

This clone registers medium-sized by frequency. The CDR3 is cut off 3 residues early in the read; its end comes from the germline J gene. The V call is TRBV24-1, the J call TRBJ2-1, with D tentatively TRBD1 (6 bases). CDR1 is KGHDR and CDR2 is SFDVKD in the germline V gene. The CDR3 runs to 14 residues. Trimming took off 6 bases at V and 0 bases at J, with 8 bases between the two ends. Here the CDR3 reads CATSSGVSYNEQFF. CDR3 bases read: TGTGCCACCAGTTCAGGGGTCTCCTACAATGAG.

Details on this clone: The read halts 3 residues ahead of the CDR3 end, with the missing end drawn from the germline J gene. This sequence joins TRBV29-1 and TRBJ2-1; 11 bases are shared with TRBD2. V was pared by 4 bases and J by 2 bases, with 1 base of the junction left unmatched. Germline-derived CDR1 and CDR2 are SQVTM and ANQGSEA. CDR3 length equals 14 residues. The sequenced CDR3 bases are TGCAGCGTTGTGACTAGCGGGACCTACAATGAG. Translation: CSVVTSGTYNE. Given in full, the CDR3 is CSVVTSGTYNEQFF.

As regards this clone: The read finishes 3 residues shy of the CDR3 end, and the germline J gene is used to complete it. This chain links TRBV2 with TRBJ2-1, with TRBD2 identical over 14 bases. With 8 bases clipped from V and 8 bases from J, the junction kept 5 bases outside the gene matches. The CDR3 contains 14 residues. The germline V gene has CDR1 SNHLY and CDR2 FYNNEI. CDR3 bases read: TGTGCCAGCGCAGGACTAGCGGGAGGCTATGAG. Translated, it gives CASAGLAGGYE. The whole CDR3 protein is CASAGLAGGYEQFF.

Comments on this clone: The read gets to within 3 residues of the CDR3 end, and the germline J gene fills in the rest. The rearrangement uses TRBV9 and TRBJ1-2; 7 nucleotides agree with TRBD1. Germline V gives CDR1 SGDLS, CDR2 YYNGEE. The CDR3 is 15 amino acids. V shed 3 bases and J 4 bases; nucleotides not matched to a gene: 9. The CDR3: CASSAEDRASYGYTF. Partial CDR3 DNA: TGTGCCAGCAGCGCCGAAGACAGGGCTAGCTATGGC.

A remark on this clone: The read ends 3 residues shy of where the CDR3 ends; the end is completed using the germline J gene. The chain links TRBV6-1 to TRBJ2-2, with TRBD1 matching 8 bases. The CDR3 is 14 residues long. V dropped 4 bases and J dropped 4; count of bases not matched to a gene: 2. Germline-derived CDR1 and CDR2 are MNHNS and SASEGT. The CDR3 reads CASSVQGGTGELFF. The DNA read from the CDR3 is TGTGCCAGCAGTGTACAGGGGGGCACCGGGGAG.

Comments on this clone: From the germline J gene comes the end of the CDR3, since the read stops 3 residues before it. The V gene is TRBV5-4, the J gene TRBJ2-2; TRBD2 aligns across 11 bases. After removal of 4 bases from V and 5 bases from J, the junction contained 4 bases not matched to a gene. The CDR3 is 15 amino acids. Germline CDR1 SGHNT, CDR2 YYREEE (reference sequence). Incomplete CDR3 DNA: TGTGCCAGCAGCCGATCTAGCGGGAGGACCGGGGAG. It encodes CASSRSSGRTGE. The entire CDR3 sequence reads CASSRSSGRTGELFF.

This clone is classed as medium-sized by frequency. The CDR3 end lies 3 residues beyond the end of the read and is filled in from the germline J gene. The V and J genes are TRBV30 and TRBJ2-2, with a weak D call TRBD2 (6 bases). The ends were cut back, 3 bases at V and 1 base at J, with 12 bases in the middle. This CDR3 is built from 15 residues. Germline lookup yields CDR1 GTSNPN and CDR2 SVGIG (reference sequence). The CDR3 sequence is CAWSRDSRNTGELFF. The sequenced CDR3 bases are TGTGCCTGGAGCCGGGACTCAAGGAACACCGGGGAG. Supplemented by reference TRBV30 and TRBJ2-2, the full variable domain reads SQTIHQWPATLVQPVGSPLSLECTVEGTSNPNLYWYRQAAGRGLQLLFYSVGIGQISSEVPQNLSASRPQDRQFILSSKKLLLSDSGFYLCAWSRDSRNTGELFFGEGSRLTVL.

CDR3 region: CASSPGVTGDTQYF. The sequenced part of the CDR3 DNA is TGTGCCAGCAGCCCCGGGGTGACAGGGGATACG. V is TRBV11-2 and J is TRBJ2-3; TRBD1 matches at 7 bases. Read data end 3 residues before the CDR3 end; the end is taken from the germline J gene. Trimming took 5 bases from V and 6 from J; bases not matched to a gene: 8. The V gene's germline CDR1 is SGHAT and CDR2 FQNNGV. CDR3 size: 14 residues.

With respect to this clone: The read stops 3 residues short of the end of the CDR3; the missing end is completed from the germline J gene. V is TRBV29-1 and J is TRBJ1-1, with 8 bases fitting TRBD1. In germline, CDR1 is SQVTM, CDR2 ANQGSEA. This CDR3 is 12 amino acids long. Germline trimming cut 4 bases from V and 4 bases from J; bases unmatched to any gene: 2. CDR3 DNA (partial): TGCAGCGTTGCACAGGGGGGCACTGAA. This gives the protein CSVAQGGTE. The CDR3 reads in full as CSVAQGGTEAFF.